This record covers a single T cell receptor (beta chain). Its target is not known. This entry is derived from a study of somatic mutations in cytotoxic T cells in rheumatoid arthritis. Study-wide findings and caveats: With age, CD8+ clonality increased in rheumatoid arthritis patients, whereas no such increase appeared in healthy controls. The top CD8+ clone topped 20% of CD8+ cells in about an eighth of the roughly 60 patients.

Generated by immunoSEQ multiplex PCR, the TCRdb table keeps only in-frame clones and is missing some. The sample has 15,000 to 20,000 clones; approximately 75% are singletons. This clonotype was obtained from an adult with rheumatoid arthritis. Source material: CD8+ T cells sorted from blood.

The CDR3 region is CASSYSGGGPHEQYF. For the CDR3, the DNA is TGTGCCAGCAGTTACTCGGGGGGGGGCCCTCACGAGCAGTACTTC. The rearrangement links TRBV6-5 to TRBJ2-7, with TRBD2 as a possible D gene (7 bases). Trimming stripped 0 bases from V and 5 bases from J, with 14 bases between. This CDR3 contains 15 residues. CDR1 and CDR2 (germline): MNHEY, SVGAGI.